Below are 27 T cell receptor beta chains sequenced from a single sample in a study of blood T cell repertoires in COVID-19. Clones were sequenced by immunoSEQ multiplex PCR, and TCRdb holds only the in-frame ones, with some missing. The sample consists of tens of thousands of clones, 83% of them appearing once. Sequencing used peripheral blood. These receptors were collected from a man between 70 and 80 years old with active COVID-19.

The genes are TRBV11-2 and TRBJ2-3; 12 positions agree with TRBD2. This CDR3 spans 17 amino acids. With 6 bases clipped from V and 1 base from J, the junction kept 8 bases outside the gene matches. Germline CDR1 SGHAT, CDR2 FQNNGV. The DNA of the CDR3 is TGTGCCAGCAGTTCTTGGACTAGCGGGATCGGCACAGATACGCAGTATTTT. It codes for CASSSWTSGIGTDTQYF.

The chain employs TRBV12-3 or TRBV12-4 and TRBJ2-7; D ambiguous. CDR3 length equals 13 residues. Trimming left V 5 bases short and J 4 bases short, with 12 bases between. CDR3 sequence (DNA): TGTGCCAGCAGTGTCCCCTCCGCGTACGAGCAGTACTTC. Amino acid sequence: CASSVPSAYEQYF.

The rearrangement joins TRBV24-1 to TRBJ1-2, with TRBD1 as a possible D gene (6 bases). V was trimmed by 3 bases and J by 2 bases, leaving 12 bases between them. The CDR3 covers 15 residues. Germline values: CDR1 KGHDR, CDR2 SFDVKD. CDR3 bases: TGTGCCACCAGTGATCCCGGGACACCCAACTATGGCTACACCTTC. This gives the protein CATSDPGTPNYGYTF.

The V call is TRBV3-1 (or the pseudogene TRBV3-2), the J call TRBJ1-5; D might be TRBD1 (6 bases). V gave up 4 bases and J gave up 3 bases, with 10 bases separating them. The CDR3 sequence is 14 residues long. Germline-derived CDR1 and CDR2 are LGHDT and YNNKEL (reference sequence). The CDR3 DNA reads as TGTGCCAGCAGCCGGACAGTGGACAATCAGCCCCAGCATTTT. Protein sequence: CASSRTVDNQPQHF.

The V gene is TRBV12-5, the J gene TRBJ2-7; D is possibly TRBD1 (5 bases). Germline assignment: CDR1 LGHNT and CDR2 FRNRAP. V was trimmed by 1 base and J by 2 bases, leaving 15 bases between them. The CDR3 loop spans 16 amino acids. This CDR3 reads CASGLDRKGVPYEQYF. Here the CDR3 DNA reads TGTGCTAGTGGTTTGGACCGGAAAGGGGTCCCCTACGAGCAGTACTTC.

The chain combines TRBV11-3 with TRBJ2-1; 9 bases are shared with TRBD1. Germline V CDR1 and CDR2: SGHNT, YENEEA. The junction had 4 bases not matched to a gene; V was cut back by 5 bases and J by 8 bases. The CDR3 extends over 13 amino acids. The CDR3 DNA sequence: TGTGCCAGCAGCCTACAGGGGGCCGATGAGCAGTTCTTC. As protein: CASSLQGADEQFF.

CDR3 region: CATSRGSTLYNEQFF. CDR3 DNA sequence: TGTGCCACCAGCAGAGGTAGCACACTTTACAATGAGCAGTTCTTC. The chain is built from TRBV15 and TRBJ2-1; unclear D gene. V lost 1 base and J lost 4, with 11 bases in between. The CDR3 is 15 amino acids. Germline lookup yields CDR1 LNHNV and CDR2 YYDKDF (reference sequence).

The count of this clone is one. The chain joins TRBV2 to TRBJ2-7, with D unresolved. Looked up from germline, CDR1 is SNHLY and CDR2 is FYNNEI. With 7 bases removed from V and 2 bases from J, the gap between germline ends came to 18 bases. CDR3 length equals 15 residues. CDR3 region: CASTPSPDTAYEQYF. DNA for the CDR3: TGTGCCAGCACCCCGAGCCCAGATACAGCCTACGAGCAGTACTTC.

This clone occurred a few times. The gene calls are TRBV7-3 and TRBJ2-2; D perhaps matches TRBD2 (5 bases). Looked up from germline, CDR1 is SGHTA and CDR2 is FQGTGA. Trimming shortened V by 2 bases and J by 7 bases, and 17 bases separated the two germline ends. The CDR3 has 16 residues. The CDR3 DNA sequence: TGTGCCAGCAGCTTAGAACTTCTCGGGGTAGGCGGGGAGCTGTTTTTT. Translation gives CASSLELLGVGGELFF.

CDR3 sequence: CASSPLRGAGANVLTF. The CDR3 DNA reads as TGTGCCAGCAGCCCCCTGCGGGGGGCTGGGGCCAACGTCCTGACTTTC. The rearrangement links TRBV11-2 to TRBJ2-6, with 8 nucleotides matching TRBD2. The CDR3 is 16 residues long. After removal of 5 bases from V and 2 bases from J, the junction contained 5 bases not matched to a gene. Germline V gene data show CDR1 as SGHAT and CDR2 as FQNNGV.

The rearrangement joins TRBV4-1 to TRBJ2-3; 11 nucleotides align to TRBD2. Germline CDR1 and CDR2: MGHRA and YSYEKL. The CDR3 covers 21 residues. Trimming at V came to 1 base and at J to 6 bases, leaving 21 bases not matched to a gene. CDR3 sequence: CASSQVINRKPTSGEGDTQYF. CDR3 DNA: TGCGCCAGCAGCCAAGTCATCAATCGGAAGCCGACTAGCGGGGAGGGGGATACGCAGTATTTT.

This clone was counted only a few times. The chain employs TRBV2 and TRBJ1-2; 7 bases are shared with TRBD1. This CDR3 spans 12 amino acids. Germline V CDR1 and CDR2: SNHLY, FYNNEI. V lost 6 bases to trimming and J lost 8 bases; unmatched junction nucleotides: 6. CDR3 residues: CASSGQARGYTF. CDR3 DNA: TGTGCCAGCAGCGGACAGGCCCGCGGCTACACCTTC.

CDR3 DNA sequence: TGTGCCAGCAGTTTAGGGGCCACAGATACGCAGTATTTT. Amino acids: CASSLGATDTQYF. The chain recombines TRBV28 with TRBJ2-3, with D possibly TRBD1 on 5 matching bases. The V gene lost 2 bases and the J gene lost 2 bases, with 5 bases spanning the gap. The CDR3 has 13 residues. Germline V gene data show CDR1 as MDHEN and CDR2 as SYDVKM.

The chain is built from TRBV13 and TRBJ2-3, with D unclear. The CDR3 length is 15 residues. CDR1 is PRHDT, CDR2 FYEKMQ, per germline (reference sequence). V lost 0 bases, J lost 2 bases, and 9 bases lay in between. The DNA of the CDR3 is TGTGCCAGCAGCTTAGGGGCCGTAATCACAGATACGCAGTATTTT. It translates to CASSLGAVITDTQYF.

J is TRBJ2-3 and V is TRBV5-1, with TRBD2 matching 7 bases. The CDR3 is 13 residues long. After removal of 4 bases from V and 4 bases from J, the junction contained 3 bases not matched to a gene. Germline CDR1 and CDR2: SGHRS and YFSETQ. The CDR3 DNA follows: TGCGCCAGCAGCCCTGGGAGGGCAGATACGCAGTATTTT. Protein product: CASSPGRADTQYF. The variable domain in full, completed from reference TRBV5-1 and TRBJ2-3, reads KAGVTQTPRYLIKTRGQQVTLSCSPISGHRSVSWYQQTPGQGLQFLFEYFSETQRNKGNFPGRFSGRQFSNSRSEMNVSTLELGDSALYLCASSPGRADTQYFGPGTRLTVL.

The DNA for the CDR3 is TGCGCCAGCAGTGAGTCCGAGGGCGCTGGCTACACCTTC. Translated, it gives CASSESEGAGYTF. The gene calls are TRBV10-2 and TRBJ1-2; D gene unclear. Looked up from germline, CDR1 is WSHSY and CDR2 is SAAADI. Deletions cut 0 bases from V and 7 bases from J, with 9 bases between. CDR3 length: 13 residues.

The chain uses TRBV7-3 and TRBJ2-2; TRBD1 is a possible D gene (6 bases). V dropped 5 bases and J dropped 2 bases, with 9 bases sitting between them. The CDR3 is made up of 14 amino acids. Germline V CDR1 and CDR2: SGHTA, FQGTGA. The CDR3 nucleotides read TGTGCCAGCAGCCGGGACACCAACACCGGGGAGCTGTTTTTT. Translating gives CASSRDTNTGELFF.

The rearrangement joins TRBV3-1 (or the pseudogene TRBV3-2) to TRBJ2-7; possible D gene TRBD2, 6 bases. The CDR3 runs to 14 residues. The V end lost 4 bases, the J end lost 7 bases, and 17 bases lay between the germline ends. Germline-derived CDR1 and CDR2 are LGHDT and YNNKEL (reference sequence). The CDR3 nucleotides read TGTGCCAGCAGCCCCGGGACTCCCACGTCTGAGCAGTACTTC. Translating it yields CASSPGTPTSEQYF.

V is TRBV19 and J is TRBJ2-5; D gene uncertain. Trimming shortened V by 5 bases and J by 1 base, and 17 bases separated the two germline ends. The CDR3 spans 16 residues. Germline V gene lookup returns CDR1 LNHDA and CDR2 SQIVND (reference sequence). The CDR3 region has the DNA TGTGCCAGTAGTCTGGCGGCCTCCGCAGCCCAAGAGACCCAGTACTTC. This encodes CASSLAASAAQETQYF.

The chain has TRBV6-1 and TRBJ1-5; D gene unclear. The CDR3 is made up of 13 amino acids. Trimming removed 0 bases from V and 6 bases from J, with 6 bases in between. The germline gives CDR1 MNHNS, CDR2 SASEGT. This CDR3 is CASSEAAGQPQHF. CDR3 bases: TGTGCCAGCAGTGAAGCGGCTGGTCAGCCCCAGCATTTT.

The chain links TRBV1 to TRBJ2-4; TRBD1, the table's D call, lacks a check against the DNA. TRBV1 is an annotated pseudogene. CDR3 length: 16 amino acids. Written as DNA, the CDR3 is TGCACCAGCAGCCAAAAAGAGACAGGGCCCAAAAACATTCAGTACTTC. This codes for CTSSQKETGPKNIQYF.

The gene calls are TRBV6-1 and TRBJ2-7, with 8 bases aligning to TRBD1. The CDR3 totals 15 residues. Germline V lookup: CDR1 MNHNS, CDR2 SASEGT. The V segment lost 2 bases and the J segment 1 base; nucleotides outside the gene matches: 4. CDR3: CASSEWQGASYEQYF. The CDR3 DNA reads as TGTGCCAGCAGTGAATGGCAGGGGGCGTCCTACGAGCAGTACTTC.

The gene calls are TRBV9 and TRBJ1-5; a weak D match, TRBD1 (5 bases). Germline loops: CDR1 SGDLS, CDR2 YYNGEE. CDR3 length: 17 amino acids. Trimming removed 0 bases at V and 0 bases at J, with 13 bases between. CDR3 in DNA: TGTGCCAGCAGCGTAGGCCCTACAGGTTATAGCAATCAGCCCCAGCATTTT. It translates to CASSVGPTGYSNQPQHF. Variable domain in full (rest from reference TRBV9 and TRBJ1-5): DSGVTQTPKHLITATGQRVTLRCSPRSGDLSVYWYQQSLDQGLQFLIQYYNGEERAKGNILERFSAQQFPDLHSELNLSSLELGDSALYFCASSVGPTGYSNQPQHFGDGTRLSIL.

This clone appeared a single time. This chain joins TRBV7-9 and TRBJ2-7; D possibly corresponds to TRBD1 (7 bases). Deletions cut 3 bases from V and 1 base from J, with 13 bases between. The length of the CDR3 is 15 residues. Germline CDR1 SEHNR, CDR2 FQNEAQ (reference sequence). The CDR3 region has the DNA TGTGCCAGCAGCTTTCAGGGGGGCACTTCCTACGAGCAGTACTTC. Its translation is CASSFQGGTSYEQYF.

The count of this clone is one. The chain combines TRBV7-9 with TRBJ1-1; 9 bases agree with TRBD1. CDR1 is SEHNR and CDR2 is FQNEAQ in the germline V gene (reference sequence). V shed 2 bases, J shed 0 bases, and the junction held 1 base outside the gene matches. The CDR3 spans 15 residues. CDR3 nucleotide sequence: TGTGCCAGCAGCTTATGGACAGGGGTGAACACTGAAGCTTTCTTT. It encodes CASSLWTGVNTEAFF.

This chain joins TRBV13 and TRBJ2-7; TRBD1 matches 9 bases. CDR1 is PRHDT, CDR2 FYEKMQ, per germline (reference sequence). V lost 5 bases and J lost 6; bases outside the gene matches: 14. The CDR3 has 16 amino acids. The CDR3 nucleotides read TGTGCCAGCAGCCAGTGGTCCGGGACAGGGAGAGTCGAGCAGTACTTC. It codes for CASSQWSGTGRVEQYF.

The count of this clone is one. The gene calls are TRBV20-1 and TRBJ1-5; D may be TRBD1 (6 bases). The CDR3 runs to 15 residues. Trimming stripped 3 bases from V and 5 bases from J, with 17 bases between. CDR1 is DFQATT and CDR2 is SNEGSKA in the germline V gene (reference sequence). The CDR3 DNA follows: TGCAGTGCTAGTGCGGGCCTAGGGGGGGATCAGCCCCAGCATTTT. As protein: CSASAGLGGDQPQHF.